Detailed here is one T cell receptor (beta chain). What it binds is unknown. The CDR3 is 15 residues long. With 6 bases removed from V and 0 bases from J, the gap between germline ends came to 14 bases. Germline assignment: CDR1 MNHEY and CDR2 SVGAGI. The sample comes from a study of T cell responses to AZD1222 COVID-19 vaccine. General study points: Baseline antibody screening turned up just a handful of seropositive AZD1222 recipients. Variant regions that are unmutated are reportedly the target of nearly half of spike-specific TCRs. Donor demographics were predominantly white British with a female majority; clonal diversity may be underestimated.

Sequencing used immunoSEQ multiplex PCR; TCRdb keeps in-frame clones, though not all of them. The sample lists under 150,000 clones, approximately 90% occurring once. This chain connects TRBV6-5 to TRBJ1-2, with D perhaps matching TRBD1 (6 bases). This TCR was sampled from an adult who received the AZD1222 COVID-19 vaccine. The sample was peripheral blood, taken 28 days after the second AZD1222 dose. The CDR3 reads CASRADRMSNYGYTF. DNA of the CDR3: TGTGCCAGCAGGGCCGACAGGATGTCTAACTATGGCTACACCTTC.